The TCR beta chain described here comes from a study of blood T cell repertoires in COVID-19. Across the whole study: COVID-19 samples collected from the United States, Italy and Spain covered acute and convalescent phases. The cDNA or gDNA used as material had been derived from T cells, B-cell-depleted T cells, or PBMCs.

Per the original methods: Researchers report that nucleated cell counts were estimated from reference gene primer amplification. Data came from immunoSEQ multiplex PCR; TCRdb stores just in-frame clones and leaves some out. V, J and clone size were drawn from that table, and D and trimming were deduced from the DNA. Counted here are 120,000 or so clones, about four fifths occurring once; the ten biggest clones make up around 13%. The CDR3 covers 14 residues. V lost 3 bases, J lost 4 bases, and 15 bases lay in between. Germline V gene data show CDR1 as SQVTM and CDR2 as ANQGSEA. This clonotype was obtained from a young woman who had recovered from COVID-19. This chain uses TRBV29-1 with TRBJ1-1, with D possibly being TRBD1 (6 bases). Sequenced material: peripheral blood. The CDR3 region has the DNA TGCAGCGTTGATGGTGTCAGGGGATCCACTGAAGCTTTCTTT. Translated: CSVDGVRGSTEAFF.